Listed below are T cell receptor beta chains from one sample, sequenced in a study of PD-L1 blockade in urothelial cancer. Sequencing used immunoSEQ multiplex PCR; TCRdb keeps in-frame clones, though not all of them. The sample includes about 76,000 clones, 91% of them seen just once. The source was PBMCs, collected around atezolizumab (anti-PD-L1) treatment. All receptors derive from an elderly woman with urothelial cancer. Both conserved end residues are part of each CDR3. Fields, in order: J gene, clone size, D gene, V gene, CDR3 protein, CDR3 DNA. D genes are given only for firm matches. Size is omitted from some rows. Given values are once, few, many or a class for expanded clones.

TRBJ2-1 NA NA TRBV25-1 CASSDTRGLLEQFF TGTGCCAGCAGTGACACACGTGGGCTTCTTGAGCAGTTCTTC
TRBJ2-2 NA NA TRBV10-3 CAIRAGGKNTGELFF TGTGCCATCAGGGCAGGGGGGAAGAACACCGGGGAGCTGTTTTTT
TRBJ1-1 NA NA TRBV7-9 CASIRGGENTEAFF TGTGCCAGCATCCGTGGAGGGGAGAACACTGAAGCTTTCTTT
TRBJ2-7 NA NA TRBV7-7 CASSLAEGYEQYF TGTGCCAGCAGCTTAGCGGAGGGTTACGAGCAGTACTTC
TRBJ1-1 NA NA TRBV9 CASSVAVAGDTEAFF TGTGCCAGCAGCGTAGCGGTGGCAGGCGACACTGAAGCTTTCTTT
TRBJ2-7 once NA TRBV28 CASSLEGVSYEQYF TGTGCCAGCAGTTTAGAGGGGGTTAGCTACGAGCAGTACTTC
TRBJ1-2 NA NA TRBV5-1 CASSFVGGTDGYTF TGCGCCAGCAGCTTTGTCGGGGGTACTGATGGCTACACCTTC
TRBJ1-1 NA NA TRBV9 CASSADVRRTEAFF TGTGCCAGCAGCGCAGATGTCAGGCGCACTGAAGCTTTCTTT
TRBJ1-2 few TRBD1 TRBV28 CASSPRTGGTYGYTF TGTGCCAGCAGTCCAAGGACAGGGGGTACTTATGGCTACACCTTC
TRBJ1-1 NA TRBD1 TRBV6-5 CASRGQGASPEAFF TGTGCCAGCAGGGGACAGGGGGCGAGCCCTGAAGCTTTCTTT